This T cell receptor beta chain is from a study of blood T cells in healthy people across ages. Extraction yielded at least 5 micrograms of total RNA per sample. For the second PCR, which ran for about 6 to 11 cycles, a sample-barcoded 5' primer and a J-beta primer mix were used. A single record per CDR3 protein comes from TCRdb applying MiXCR to the 5' RACE reads. The table has about 640,000 distinct CDR3 sequences, under 65% seen once. J gave up 7 bases and V 0 bases, and 7 bases lay outside the gene matches. The CDR3 has 16 residues. CDR1 and CDR2 (germline): LGHNA, YNFKEQ. Concerning this clonotype itself: Its antigen is undetermined.

Study findings and constraints: Percentage of naive T cells showed a strong correlation with TCR beta diversity. It was the long-lived donors that had more naive CD4+ cells and higher diversity than aged donors. Possibly confounding the expanded clonotype changes was the fact that donor CMV status was unknown.

This TCR was recovered from a man in his sixties in good health. V is TRBV4-2 and J is TRBJ1-4; 8 bases map to TRBD1. The source material was blood. CDR3 sequence reads: CASSQDRETGVEKLFF. CDR3 DNA: TGTGCCAGCAGCCAAGATCGCGAGACAGGGGTTGAAAAACTGTTTTTT.